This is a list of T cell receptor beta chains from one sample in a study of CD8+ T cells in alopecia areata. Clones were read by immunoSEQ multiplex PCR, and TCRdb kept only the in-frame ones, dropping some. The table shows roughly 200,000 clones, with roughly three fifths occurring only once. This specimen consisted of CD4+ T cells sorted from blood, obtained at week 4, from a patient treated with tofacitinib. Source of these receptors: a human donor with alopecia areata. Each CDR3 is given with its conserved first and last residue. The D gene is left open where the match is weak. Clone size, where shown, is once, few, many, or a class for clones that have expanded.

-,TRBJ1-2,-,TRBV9,CASSDANGQNYGYTF,TGTGCCAGCAGCGACGCGAATGGACAGAACTATGGCTACACCTTC
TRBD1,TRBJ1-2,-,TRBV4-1,CASRSEGQGYGYTF,TGCGCCAGCAGGTCAGAGGGACAGGGGTATGGCTACACCTTC
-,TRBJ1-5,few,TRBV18,CASSQLDSLQPQHF,TGTGCCAGCTCACAGCTTGACAGCTTGCAGCCCCAGCATTTT
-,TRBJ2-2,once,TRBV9,CASSETGRPNTGELFF,TGTGCCAGCAGCGAGACAGGAAGACCGAACACCGGGGAGCTGTTTTTT
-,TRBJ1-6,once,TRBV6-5,CASSYKVLGSPLHF,TGTGCCAGCAGTTACAAGGTCCTGGGATCACCCCTCCACTTT
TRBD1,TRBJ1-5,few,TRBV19,CASRGTGNNQPQHF,TGTGCCAGTCGCGGGACAGGCAACAATCAGCCCCAGCATTTT
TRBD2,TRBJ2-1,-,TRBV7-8,CASSSGLAGGEQFF,TGTGCCAGCAGCTCCGGACTAGCGGGGGGTGAGCAGTTCTTC
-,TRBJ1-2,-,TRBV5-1,CASPSARAGPDGYTF,TGCGCCAGCCCGAGTGCTCGGGCAGGGCCGGATGGCTACACCTTC
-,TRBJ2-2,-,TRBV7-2,CASSFRSGNANTGELFF,TGTGCCAGCAGCTTTCGCTCGGGAAACGCTAACACCGGGGAGCTGTTTTTT
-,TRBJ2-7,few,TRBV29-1,CSVVTGNEQYF,TGCAGCGTTGTAACAGGGAACGAGCAGTACTTC
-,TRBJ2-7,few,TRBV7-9,CASSSTGLEQYF,TGTGCCAGCAGTTCAACAGGGCTCGAGCAGTACTTC
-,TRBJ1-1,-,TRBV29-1,CSVEGRQKSTEAFF,TGCAGCGTTGAAGGTCGGCAGAAGAGCACTGAAGCTTTCTTT
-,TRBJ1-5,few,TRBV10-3,CAISEYSNQPQHF,TGTGCCATCAGTGAGTACAGCAATCAGCCCCAGCATTTT
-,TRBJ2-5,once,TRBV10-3,CAISRTQETQYF,TGTGCCATCAGCCGGACACAAGAGACCCAGTACTTC
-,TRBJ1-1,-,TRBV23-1,CASSRIVPGPSMNTEAFF,TGCGCCAGCAGTCGAATCGTACCGGGTCCATCCATGAACACTGAAGCTTTCTTT
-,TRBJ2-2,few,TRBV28,CASRGGGNTGELFF,TGTGCCAGCAGAGGTGGGGGGAACACCGGGGAGCTGTTTTTT
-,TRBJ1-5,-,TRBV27,CASSLSGTAGPQHF,TGTGCCAGCAGTTTATCCGGGACCGCGGGGCCCCAGCATTTT
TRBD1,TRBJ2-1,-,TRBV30,CAWVRRGSSYNEQFF,TGTGCCTGGGTCCGCAGGGGGAGCTCCTACAATGAGCAGTTCTTC
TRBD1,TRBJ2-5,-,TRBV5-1,CASSFTGAEETQYF,TGCGCCAGCAGCTTCACAGGGGCCGAGGAGACCCAGTACTTC
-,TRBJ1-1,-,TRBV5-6,CASSFLGEAFF,TGTGCCAGCAGCTTTTTGGGTGAAGCTTTCTTT
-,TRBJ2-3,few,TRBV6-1,CASSEESQGTQYF,TGTGCCAGCAGTGAAGAGAGCCAGGGGACGCAGTATTTT
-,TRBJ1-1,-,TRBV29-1,CSVAQPMNTEAFF,TGCAGCGTTGCACAGCCCATGAACACTGAAGCTTTCTTT